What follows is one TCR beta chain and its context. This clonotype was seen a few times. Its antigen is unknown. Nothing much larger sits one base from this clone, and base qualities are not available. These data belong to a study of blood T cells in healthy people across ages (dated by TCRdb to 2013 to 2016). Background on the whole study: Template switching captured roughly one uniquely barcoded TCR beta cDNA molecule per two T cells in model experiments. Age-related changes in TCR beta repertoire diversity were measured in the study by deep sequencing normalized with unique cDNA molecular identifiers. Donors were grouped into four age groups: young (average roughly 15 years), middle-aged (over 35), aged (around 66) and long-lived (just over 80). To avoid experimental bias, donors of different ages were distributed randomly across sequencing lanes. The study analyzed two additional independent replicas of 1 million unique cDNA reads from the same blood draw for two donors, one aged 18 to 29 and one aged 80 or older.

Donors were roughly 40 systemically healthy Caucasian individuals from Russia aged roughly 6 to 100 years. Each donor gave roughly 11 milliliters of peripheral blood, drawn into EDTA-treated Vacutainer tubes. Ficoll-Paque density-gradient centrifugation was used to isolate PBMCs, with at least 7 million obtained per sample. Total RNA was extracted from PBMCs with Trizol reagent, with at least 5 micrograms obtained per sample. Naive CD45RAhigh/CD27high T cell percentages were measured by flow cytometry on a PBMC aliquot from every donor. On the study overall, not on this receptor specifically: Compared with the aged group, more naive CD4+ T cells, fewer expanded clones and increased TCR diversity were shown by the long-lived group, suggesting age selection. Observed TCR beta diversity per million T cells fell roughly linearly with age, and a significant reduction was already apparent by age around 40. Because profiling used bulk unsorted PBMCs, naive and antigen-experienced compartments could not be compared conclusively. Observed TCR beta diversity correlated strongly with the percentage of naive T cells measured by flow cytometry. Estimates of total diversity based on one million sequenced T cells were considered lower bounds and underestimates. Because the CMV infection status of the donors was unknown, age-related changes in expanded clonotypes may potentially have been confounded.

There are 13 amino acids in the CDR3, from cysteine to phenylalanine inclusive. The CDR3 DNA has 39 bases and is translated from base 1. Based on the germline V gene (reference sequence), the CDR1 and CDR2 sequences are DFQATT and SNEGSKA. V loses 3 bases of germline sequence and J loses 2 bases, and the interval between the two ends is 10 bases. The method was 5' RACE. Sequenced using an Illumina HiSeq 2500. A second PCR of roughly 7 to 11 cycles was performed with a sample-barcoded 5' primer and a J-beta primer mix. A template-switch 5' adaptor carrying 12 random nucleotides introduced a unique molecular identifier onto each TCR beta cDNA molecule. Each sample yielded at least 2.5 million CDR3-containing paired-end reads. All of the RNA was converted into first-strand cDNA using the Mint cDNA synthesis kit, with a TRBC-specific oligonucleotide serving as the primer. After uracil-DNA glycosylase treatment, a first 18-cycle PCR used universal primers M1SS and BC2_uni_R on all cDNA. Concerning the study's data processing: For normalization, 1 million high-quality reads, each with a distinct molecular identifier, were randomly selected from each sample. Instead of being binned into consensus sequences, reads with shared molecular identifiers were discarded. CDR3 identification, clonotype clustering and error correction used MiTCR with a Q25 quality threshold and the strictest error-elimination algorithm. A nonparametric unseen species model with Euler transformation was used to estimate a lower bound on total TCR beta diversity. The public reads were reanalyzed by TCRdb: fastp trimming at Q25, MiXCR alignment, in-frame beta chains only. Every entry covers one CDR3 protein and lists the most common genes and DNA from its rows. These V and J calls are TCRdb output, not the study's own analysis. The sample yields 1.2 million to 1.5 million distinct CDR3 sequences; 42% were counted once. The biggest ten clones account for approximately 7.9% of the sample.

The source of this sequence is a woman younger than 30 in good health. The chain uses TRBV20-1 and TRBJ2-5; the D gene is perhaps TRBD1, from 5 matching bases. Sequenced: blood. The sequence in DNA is TGCAGTGCTAGTGGGCGGACACAAGAGACCCAGTACTTC. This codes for CSASGRTQETQYF.